This T cell receptor beta chain was documented in a study of T-cell reconstitution after alpha-beta-depleted transplantation in children. The TCRbeta library incorporated unique molecular identifiers. In TCRdb, the PCR reads were re-called with MiXCR into one record per CDR3 protein. The top ten hold 30% to 45% of the sample, which has a few hundred thousand distinct CDR3 sequences, roughly a quarter seen once. Germline V CDR1 and CDR2: DFQATT, SNEGSKA (reference sequence). This CDR3 spans 12 amino acids. Trimming took 0 bases from V and 14 from J; bases not matched to a gene: 5. The sequence was collected from a boy less than two years old with Wiskott-Aldrich syndrome, due to receive a stem cell transplant. Sequenced material: PBMCs, taken before TCRalphabeta/CD19-depleted stem cell transplant. The V call is TRBV20-1, the J call TRBJ2-3, with 10 positions matching TRBD2. The CDR3 is CSARDPLAGVYF. The CDR3 nucleotides are TGCAGTGCTAGAGATCCCCTAGCGGGAGTGTATTTT.